These 26 T cell receptor beta chains share one sample of origin, sequenced in a study of a mutant IDH1 vaccine in newly diagnosed glioma. Antigens of these TCRs are unknown. Method: immunoSEQ multiplex PCR; TCRdb's copy keeps in-frame clones and lacks some. The sample shows around 50,000 clones, 79% of them seen only once. As to time point: week 35, safety follow-up. Topical imiquimod was applied with each vaccine dose, which held 300 ug of mutant IDH1 20-mer peptide. The starting material was PBMCs, obtained from a glioma patient whose treatment included an IDH1 peptide vaccine. The receptor set was obtained from a man between 40 and 49 years old with glioma.

The genes are TRBV7-9 and TRBJ2-1; D may be TRBD1 (6 bases). V shed 5 bases and J shed 6 bases, with 23 bases lying between them. This CDR3 has 17 residues. Germline-derived CDR1 and CDR2 are SEHNR and FQNEAQ (reference sequence). The CDR3 DNA reads TGTGCCAGCAGCCCCCTTCGGGCGACAGGTTTGGCCAATGAGCAGTTCTTC. Its translation: CASSPLRATGLANEQFF.

The CDR3 sequence is CASSYRGGLNEQYF. The DNA for the CDR3 is TGTGCCAGCAGTTACCGGGGGGGGCTCAACGAGCAGTACTTC. The chain uses TRBV6-5 and TRBJ2-7; 8 nucleotides align to TRBD2. The trim removed 2 bases at V and 5 bases at J, leaving 5 bases unmatched. CDR3 size: 14 residues. Germline loops: CDR1 MNHEY, CDR2 SVGAGI.

The chain links TRBV14 to TRBJ2-2; 7 bases match TRBD2. Trimming cost V 5 bases and J 1 base; bases outside gene matches: 4. Germline V gives CDR1 SGHDN, CDR2 FVKESK. The CDR3 length is 15 residues. This CDR3 is CASSLSGENTGELFF. CDR3 coding DNA: TGTGCCAGCAGCTTGAGCGGGGAGAACACCGGGGAGCTGTTTTTT.

The CDR3 loop reads CATGTGQNYGYTF. The CDR3 DNA is TGTGCCACCGGGACAGGGCAGAACTATGGCTACACCTTC. This chain connects TRBV6-5 to TRBJ1-2, with TRBD1 matching 9 bases. Germline V lookup: CDR1 MNHEY, CDR2 SVGAGI. There are 13 residues in the CDR3. The V and J ends lost 10 bases and 2 bases, in that order; junction bases with no gene match: 5.

CDR3: CSVDTTGLSYGYTF. The DNA of the CDR3 is TGCAGCGTTGATACGACAGGGCTTTCCTATGGCTACACCTTC. The chain recombines TRBV29-1 with TRBJ1-2, with 7 nucleotides matching TRBD1. J lost 4 bases, V lost 3 bases, and 8 bases had no gene match. Germline loops: CDR1 SQVTM, CDR2 ANQGSEA. The CDR3 sequence is 14 residues long. Full variable domain (remainder filled in from reference TRBV29-1 and TRBJ1-2): SAVISQKPSRDICQRGTSLTIQCQVDSQVTMMFWYRQQPGQSLTLIATANQGSEATYESGFVIDKFPISRPNLTFSTLTVSNMSPEDSSIYLCSVDTTGLSYGYTFGSGTRLTVV.

The chain recombines TRBV5-4 with TRBJ2-3; 8 bases agree with TRBD2. Germline V CDR1 and CDR2: SGHNT, YYREEE (reference sequence). The V gene end was trimmed by 4 bases and the J gene end by 6 bases; junction bases not matched to a gene: 10. CDR3 length equals 15 residues. In DNA form, the CDR3 reads TGTGCCAGCAGCCGCGACCAAATAGCGGGGGATACGCAGTATTTT. Amino acids: CASSRDQIAGDTQYF.

Remarks on this clone: This specimen includes other DNA sequences encoding the same CDR3. The CDR3 DNA follows: TGTGCCAGTAGTGATAGCTATGGCTACACCTTC. Its protein is CASSDSYGYTF. The genes are TRBV19 and TRBJ1-2, with D hard to call. The CDR3 extends over 11 amino acids. CDR1 LNHDA and CDR2 SQIVND come from the germline V gene (reference sequence). V was pared by 5 bases and J by 4 bases, with 5 bases between.

The chain has TRBV30 and TRBJ2-7; D gene uncertain. The CDR3 has 12 residues. Trimming took off 3 bases at V and 7 bases at J, with 13 bases between the two ends. The germline V gene has CDR1 GTSNPN and CDR2 SVGIG (reference sequence). Written as DNA, the CDR3 is TGTGCCTGGAGCGGCCCTCCCGTGGAGCAGTACTTC. Amino acid sequence: CAWSGPPVEQYF.

The chain employs TRBV4-1 and TRBJ2-3; D might be TRBD2 (5 bases). The CDR3 totals 15 residues. Between the trimmed V and J ends, which lost 5 bases and 0 bases, there was a span of 12 bases. Germline V CDR1 and CDR2: MGHRA, YSYEKL. This chain's CDR3 is CASSRAGFSTDTQYF. The CDR3 DNA sequence: TGCGCCAGCAGCAGGGCGGGCTTTAGCACAGATACGCAGTATTTT.

This rearrangement joins TRBV19 to TRBJ2-7; 10 nucleotides line up with TRBD2. The ends lost 4 bases at V and 1 base at J; junction bases unmatched: 4. The germline V gene has CDR1 LNHDA and CDR2 SQIVND (reference sequence). The CDR3 is 15 residues long. As DNA, the CDR3 is TGTGCCAGTAGTACAAAGCGGGGGGGGTCCTACGAGCAGTACTTC. Translating it yields CASSTKRGGSYEQYF. Using reference TRBV19 and TRBJ2-7 for the parts outside the CDR3, the full variable domain is DGGITQSPKYLFRKEGQNVTLSCEQNLNHDAMYWYRQDPGQGLRLIYYSQIVNDFQKGDIAEGYSVSREKKESFPLTVTSAQKNPTAFYLCASSTKRGGSYEQYFGPGTRLTVT.

The genes are TRBV29-1 and TRBJ1-5; 7 bases map to TRBD1. J lost 5 bases, V lost 6 bases, and 4 bases had no gene match. CDR1 is SQVTM, CDR2 ANQGSEA, per germline. The CDR3 covers 12 residues. CDR3 in amino acids: CSVRQGHQPQHF. CDR3 nucleotides: TGCAGCGTCCGACAGGGTCATCAGCCCCAGCATTTT.

The chain employs TRBV10-3 and TRBJ1-2; D gene uncertain. Trimming cost V 2 bases and J 4 bases, with 11 bases left between them. CDR3 size: 14 residues. Per the germline V gene, CDR1 is ENHRY and CDR2 is SYGVKD. CDR3 amino acids: CAISERVGGYGYTF. The CDR3 DNA reads TGTGCCATCAGTGAGAGGGTAGGTGGCTATGGCTACACCTTC.

This clone has more than one count but fewer than ten. The chain is built from TRBV23-1 and TRBJ1-6, with a tentative D call TRBD1 (5 bases). TRBV23-1 is labeled an ORF, and its function is uncertain. The V and J ends lost 4 bases and 7 bases respectively, with 20 bases between them. The CDR3 length is 17 residues. The CDR3 nucleotides read TGCGCCAGCAGTCCAGGTTGGGAGGGGACGCTGAATTCACCCCTCCACTTT. Translated, it gives CASSPGWEGTLNSPLHF.

The chain carries TRBV6-5 and TRBJ1-2, with D possibly matching TRBD1 (6 bases). The CDR3 loop spans 15 amino acids. Germline V CDR1 and CDR2: MNHEY, SVGAGI. V was cut by 2 bases and J by 2 bases, with 12 bases left in between. In DNA form, the CDR3 reads TGTGCCAGCAGTTACAGCTACAGGGAGAACTATGGCTACACCTTC. This gives the protein CASSYSYRENYGYTF.

The chain is built from TRBV5-4 and TRBJ1-2; maybe TRBD1 (6 bases). Germline V gene sequence: CDR1 SGHNT, CDR2 YYREEE (reference sequence). The ends were cut back, 0 bases at V and 4 bases at J, with 10 bases in the middle. The CDR3 has 14 residues. The CDR3 DNA reads TGTGCCAGCAGCTTGGGCGGACAGCTCTATGGCTACACCTTC. Amino acid sequence: CASSLGGQLYGYTF. Based on the CDR3 plus reference TRBV5-4 and TRBJ1-2, the full variable domain is ETGVTQSPTHLIKTRGQQVTLRCSSQSGHNTVSWYQQALGQGPQFIFQYYREEENGRGNFPPRFSGLQFPNYSSELNVNALELDDSALYLCASSLGGQLYGYTFGSGTRLTVV.

The V call is TRBV2, the J call TRBJ2-4; no reliable D call. There are 15 residues in the CDR3. V gave up 6 bases and J gave up 4 bases, with 16 bases separating them. Germline V CDR1 and CDR2: SNHLY, FYNNEI. DNA for the CDR3: TGTGCCAGCAGCCTAAACAAAGAGACTAAAAACATTCAGTACTTC. It translates to CASSLNKETKNIQYF.

The genes are TRBV6-6 and TRBJ2-2; unclear D gene. Trimming cost V 0 bases and J 6 bases, with 11 bases left between them. The CDR3 covers 15 residues. The germline CDR1 and CDR2 sequences are MNHNY and SVGAGI (reference sequence). DNA for the CDR3: TGTGCCAGCAGTTACTCCAGTTTTAGGGCCGGGGAGCTGTTTTTT. This encodes CASSYSSFRAGELFF.

V gene TRBV4-1 combines with J gene TRBJ1-6; D is perhaps TRBD1 (6 bases). Deletions cut 2 bases from V and 4 bases from J, with 12 bases between. Germline assignment: CDR1 MGHRA and CDR2 YSYEKL. The CDR3 runs 16 residues. For the CDR3, the DNA is TGCGCCAGCAGCCAAACAGGGACGGCATATAATTCACCCCTCCACTTT. As protein: CASSQTGTAYNSPLHF.

The gene calls are TRBV4-2 and TRBJ2-7, with D possibly being TRBD2 (6 bases). Looked up from germline, CDR1 is LGHNA and CDR2 is YNFKEQ. The CDR3 spans 17 residues. Trimming pared 1 base from V and 4 bases from J, leaving 20 bases between. The CDR3 DNA is TGTGCCAGCAGCCAAGTTGGGTTTGGGGGGAGTGGGTACGAGCAGTACTTC. Residues: CASSQVGFGGSGYEQYF.

V gene TRBV7-9 combines with J gene TRBJ1-4, with a weak D call TRBD1 (6 bases). The V gene lost 8 bases and the J gene lost 0 bases, with 19 bases spanning the gap. There are 17 residues in the CDR3. Germline V gene lookup returns CDR1 SEHNR and CDR2 FQNEAQ (reference sequence). The CDR3 loop reads CASPGESGVATNEKLFF. In DNA form, the CDR3 reads TGTGCCAGCCCAGGGGAGAGCGGGGTCGCAACTAATGAAAAACTGTTTTTT.

The V and J genes are TRBV7-9 and TRBJ1-2, with D tentatively TRBD1 (5 bases). Germline CDR1 and CDR2: SEHNR and FQNEAQ (reference sequence). V was shortened by 3 bases and J by 0 bases, with 5 bases between the two germline ends. The CDR3 consists of 13 residues. CDR3 in amino acids: CASSLDTNYGYTF. CDR3 nucleotides: TGTGCCAGCAGCTTGGACACTAACTATGGCTACACCTTC.

The rearrangement joins TRBV19 to TRBJ1-5, with D uncertain. The CDR3 spans 14 residues. Trimming pared 3 bases from V and 3 bases from J, leaving 9 bases between. Germline V CDR1 and CDR2: LNHDA, SQIVND (reference sequence). This chain's CDR3 is CASSIIQFNQPQHF. In DNA form, the CDR3 reads TGTGCCAGTAGTATTATCCAGTTCAATCAGCCCCAGCATTTT.

The rearrangement uses TRBV4-2 and TRBJ2-7, with no clear D. This CDR3 comprises 17 residues. The V gene lost 0 bases and the J gene lost 0 bases, with 15 bases spanning the gap. CDR1 and CDR2 (germline): LGHNA, YNFKEQ. The CDR3 DNA follows: TGTGCCAGCAGCCAAGAGGGGTTCAACCCCAGCTCCTACGAGCAGTACTTC. Translated, it gives CASSQEGFNPSSYEQYF.

The chain joins TRBV6-1 to TRBJ1-4, with D possibly matching TRBD1 (6 bases). The germline gives CDR1 MNHNS, CDR2 SASEGT. This CDR3 is 15 amino acids long. Between the trimmed V and J ends, which lost 2 bases and 3 bases, there was a span of 10 bases. The CDR3 coding sequence is TGTGCCAGCAGTGAATTGGGGGCTGCTAATGAAAAACTGTTTTTT. Amino acid sequence: CASSELGAANEKLFF.

The chain is built from TRBV12-5 and TRBJ2-5; D unresolved. The CDR3 has 13 residues. The germline gives CDR1 LGHNT, CDR2 FRNRAP. The ends were cut back, 1 base at V and 5 bases at J, with 8 bases in the middle. Written as DNA, the CDR3 is TGTGCTAGTGGTTTGGCACCCCGGGAGACCCAGTACTTC. It encodes CASGLAPRETQYF.

This chain links TRBV7-9 with TRBJ2-7, with 8 bases aligning to TRBD2. The CDR3 has 16 residues. Losses at the gene ends were 1 base for V and 3 bases for J; bases not matched to a gene: 8. Germline V CDR1 and CDR2: SEHNR, FQNEAQ (reference sequence). In DNA, the CDR3 is TGTGCCAGCAGCTTAGAGACGACTAGCGAGAGCTACGAGCAGTACTTC. Translating gives CASSLETTSESYEQYF.